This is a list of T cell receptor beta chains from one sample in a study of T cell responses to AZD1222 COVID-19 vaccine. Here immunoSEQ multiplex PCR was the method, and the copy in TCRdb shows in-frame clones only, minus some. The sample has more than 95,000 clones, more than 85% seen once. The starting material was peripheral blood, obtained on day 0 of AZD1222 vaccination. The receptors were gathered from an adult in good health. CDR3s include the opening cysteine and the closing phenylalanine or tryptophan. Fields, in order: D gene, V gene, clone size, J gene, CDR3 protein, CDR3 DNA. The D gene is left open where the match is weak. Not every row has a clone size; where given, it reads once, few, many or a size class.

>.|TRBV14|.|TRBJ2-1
CASSQDLGTSSYNEQFF
TGTGCCAGCAGCCAAGATTTGGGTACTAGCTCCTACAATGAGCAGTTCTTC
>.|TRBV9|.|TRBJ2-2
CASKRDGTGELFF
TGTGCCAGCAAGCGTGACGGCACCGGGGAGCTGTTTTTT
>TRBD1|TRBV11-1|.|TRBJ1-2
CASSSPSGGGYTF
TGTGCCAGCAGCTCCCCCTCAGGGGGTGGCTACACCTTC
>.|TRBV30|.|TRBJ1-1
CAWSLTGNTEAFF
TGTGCCTGGAGCCTTACAGGGAACACTGAAGCTTTCTTT
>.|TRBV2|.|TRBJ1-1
CASSELGVLGTEAFF
TGTGCCAGCAGTGAACTAGGAGTCTTGGGGACTGAAGCTTTCTTT
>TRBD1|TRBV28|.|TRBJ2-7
CASSFGDREAYEQYF
TGTGCCAGCAGTTTCGGGGACAGAGAAGCCTACGAGCAGTACTTC
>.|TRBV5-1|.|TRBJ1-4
CASSLGQGLPEKLFF
TGCGCCAGCAGCTTGGGTCAGGGCCTACCTGAAAAACTGTTTTTT
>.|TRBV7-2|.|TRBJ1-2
CASSAGYGYTF
TGTGCCAGCAGCGCAGGCTATGGCTACACCTTC
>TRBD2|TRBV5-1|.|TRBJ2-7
CASTILAGDGYEQYF
TGCGCCAGCACCATCCTAGCGGGAGACGGCTACGAGCAGTACTTC
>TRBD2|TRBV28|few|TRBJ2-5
CASTSSLATETQYF
TGTGCCAGCACCTCATCACTAGCGACGGAGACCCAGTACTTC
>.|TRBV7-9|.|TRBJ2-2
CASSKDSGTINTGELFF
TGTGCCAGCAGCAAAGACTCCGGGACAATAAACACCGGGGAGCTGTTTTTT
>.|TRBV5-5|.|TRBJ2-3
CASSSRAPPSTDTQYF
TGTGCCAGCAGCTCCCGGGCCCCACCTAGCACAGATACGCAGTATTTT
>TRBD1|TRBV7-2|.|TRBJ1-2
CASSLGQGAHYGYTF
TGTGCCAGCAGCTTAGGACAGGGGGCCCACTATGGCTACACCTTC
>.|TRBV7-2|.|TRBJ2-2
CASSLGWNGELFF
TGTGCCAGCAGCTTAGGATGGAACGGGGAGCTGTTTTTT
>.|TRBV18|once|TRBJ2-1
CASSPRDAPHSPNEQFF
TGTGCCAGCTCACCACGGGATGCGCCACACAGTCCCAATGAGCAGTTCTTC
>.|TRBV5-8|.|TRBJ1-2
CASSLIWPSDNYGYTF
TGTGCCAGCAGCTTAATTTGGCCGTCCGATAACTATGGCTACACCTTC
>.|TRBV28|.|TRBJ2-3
CASSLPSLVTQYF
TGTGCCAGCAGTTTACCCTCTCTAGTAACGCAGTATTTT
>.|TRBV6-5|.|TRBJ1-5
CASSSGPSINQPQHF
TGTGCCAGCAGCTCGGGACCGAGCATCAATCAGCCCCAGCATTTT
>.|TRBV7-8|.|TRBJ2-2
CASSLSRLGITGELFF
TGTGCCAGCAGCTTATCGCGACTAGGGATCACCGGGGAGCTGTTTTTT
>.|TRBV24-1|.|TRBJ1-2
CATSDPNRDKTNYGYTF
TGTGCCACCAGTGACCCAAACCGGGACAAGACTAACTATGGCTACACCTTC
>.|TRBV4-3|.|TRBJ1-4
CASSQDRTHGDEKLFF
TGCGCCAGCAGCCAAGATCGGACCCACGGGGATGAAAAACTGTTTTTT
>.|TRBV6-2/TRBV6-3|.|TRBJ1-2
CASSSRGRTYGYTF
TGTGCCAGCAGTTCCCGGGGGCGCACCTATGGCTACACCTTC
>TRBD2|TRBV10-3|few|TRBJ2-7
CAIKAGSLAGGSYEQYF
TGTGCCATCAAAGCGGGTTCGCTAGCGGGAGGTTCCTACGAGCAGTACTTC
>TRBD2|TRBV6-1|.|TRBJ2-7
CASSEAGLAAYEQYF
TGTGCCAGCAGTGAAGCGGGACTAGCGGCCTACGAGCAGTACTTC
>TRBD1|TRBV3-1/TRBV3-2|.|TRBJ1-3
CASSRCRDSCHSGNTIYF
TGTGCCAGCAGCCGATGTAGGGACAGCTGCCACTCTGGAAACACCATATATTTT
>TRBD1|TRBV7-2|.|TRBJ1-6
CASSLNPGQGGSPLHF
TGTGCCAGCAGCTTGAACCCGGGACAGGGTGGATCACCCCTCCACTTT
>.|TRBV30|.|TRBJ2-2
CAWSVLGPGELFF
TGTGCCTGGAGTGTACTAGGTCCCGGGGAGCTGTTTTTT
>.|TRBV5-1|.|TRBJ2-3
CASNPSVTSTDTQYF
TGCGCCAGCAATCCGAGTGTGACTAGCACAGATACGCAGTATTTT
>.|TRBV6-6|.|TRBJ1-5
CASSYPGQPQHF
TGTGCCAGCAGTTACCCCGGTCAGCCCCAGCATTTT
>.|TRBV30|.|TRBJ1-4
CAWSVQTNEKLFF
TGTGCCTGGAGTGTACAAACTAATGAAAAACTGTTTTTT
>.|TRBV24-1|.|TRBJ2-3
CATSDPIMGDTQYF
TGTGCCACCAGTGATCCTATAATGGGAGATACGCAGTATTTT
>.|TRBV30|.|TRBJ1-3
CAWSTPGSIYF
TGTGCCTGGAGTACCCCGGGCTCCATATATTTT
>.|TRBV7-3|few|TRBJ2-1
CASSLYRAGSYNEQFF
TGTGCCAGCAGTTTATACCGAGCTGGGTCCTACAATGAGCAGTTCTTC
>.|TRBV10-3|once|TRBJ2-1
CAISDTSGTPTINEQFF
TGTGCCATCAGTGATACCTCCGGGACTCCTACCATCAATGAGCAGTTCTTC
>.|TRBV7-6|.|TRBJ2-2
CASSLRGQGAGELFF
TGTGCCAGCAGCCTCCGCGGACAAGGGGCCGGGGAGCTGTTTTTT
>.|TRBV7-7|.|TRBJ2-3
CASSPDSATTDTQYF
TGTGCCAGCAGCCCCGACAGCGCGACCACTGATACGCAGTATTTT
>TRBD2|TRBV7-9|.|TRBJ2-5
CASSRTSGSLETQYF
TGTGCCAGCAGCCGGACTAGCGGGAGCCTAGAGACCCAGTACTTC
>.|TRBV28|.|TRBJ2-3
CASSPLGGTDTQYF
TGTGCCAGCAGCCCCTTGGGGGGCACAGATACGCAGTATTTT
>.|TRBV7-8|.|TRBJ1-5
CASRAPGDSNQPQHF
TGTGCCAGCAGAGCCCCAGGCGATAGCAATCAGCCCCAGCATTTT
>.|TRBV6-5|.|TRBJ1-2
CASSYSGGFGYTF
TGTGCCAGCAGTTACTCCGGGGGGTTTGGCTACACCTTC
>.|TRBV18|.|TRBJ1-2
CASSPTGSQGYGYTF
TGTGCCAGCTCGCCGACAGGATCCCAGGGGTATGGCTACACCTTC
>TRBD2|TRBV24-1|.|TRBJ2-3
CATSEYTSGRADTQYF
TGTGCCACCAGTGAATATACTAGCGGGAGGGCGGATACGCAGTATTTT
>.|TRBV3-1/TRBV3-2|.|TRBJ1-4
CASSQGAPGEKLFF
TGTGCCAGCAGCCAGGGGGCCCCCGGGGAAAAACTGTTTTTT
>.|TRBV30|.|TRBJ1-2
CAWSPTGSNGYTF
TGTGCCTGGAGTCCCACAGGGTCCAATGGCTACACCTTC
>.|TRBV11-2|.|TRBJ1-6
CASSQYGTDLNSPLHF
TGTGCCAGCAGCCAATACGGGACGGACCTTAATTCACCCCTCCACTTT
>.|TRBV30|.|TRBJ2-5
CALEGGGETQYF
TGTGCCCTCGAGGGAGGGGGGGAGACCCAGTACTTC
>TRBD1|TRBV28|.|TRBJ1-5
CASSLAEGRGKPQHF
TGTGCCAGCAGTTTAGCGGAGGGCAGGGGGAAGCCCCAGCATTTT
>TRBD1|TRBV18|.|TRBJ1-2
CASSPGQGTNYGYTF
TGTGCCAGCTCACCGGGACAGGGAACTAACTATGGCTACACCTTC
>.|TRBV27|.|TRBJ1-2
CATWKGGTKRGYTF
TGTGCCACCTGGAAGGGGGGGACCAAGAGGGGCTACACCTTC
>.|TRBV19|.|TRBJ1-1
CASSIAPGAVTEAFF
TGTGCCAGTAGTATAGCGCCAGGGGCGGTCACTGAAGCTTTCTTT
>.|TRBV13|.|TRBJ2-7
CASSASRETYEQYF
TGTGCCAGCAGCGCTTCCAGGGAAACCTACGAGCAGTACTTC
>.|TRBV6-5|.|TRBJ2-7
CASGFGQNSYEQYF
TGTGCCAGCGGCTTTGGACAGAACTCCTACGAGCAGTACTTC
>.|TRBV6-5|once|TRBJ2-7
CASRSRLHTYEQYF
TGTGCCAGCAGGAGCCGGCTACACACCTACGAGCAGTACTTC
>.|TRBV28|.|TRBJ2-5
CASRPPVQETQYF
TGTGCCAGCAGACCCCCGGTTCAAGAGACCCAGTACTTC
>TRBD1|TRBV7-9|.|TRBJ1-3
CASSPRGDRLLRETIYF
TGTGCCAGCAGCCCCCGGGGGGACAGGCTCTTGAGAGAGACCATATATTTT
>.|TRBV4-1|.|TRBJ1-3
CASSQDSVPGNTIYF
TGCGCCAGCAGCCAAGATTCCGTCCCCGGAAACACCATATATTTT
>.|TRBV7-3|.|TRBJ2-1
CASSPGGAGVGEQFF
TGTGCCAGCAGCCCCGGGGGTGCGGGTGTGGGGGAGCAGTTCTTC
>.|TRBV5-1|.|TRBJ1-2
CASSLDPANYGYTF
TGCGCCAGCAGCTTGGATCCAGCTAACTATGGCTACACCTTC
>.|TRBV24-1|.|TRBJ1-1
CATSDLGGEAFF
TGTGCCACCAGTGATTTAGGGGGGGAAGCTTTCTTT